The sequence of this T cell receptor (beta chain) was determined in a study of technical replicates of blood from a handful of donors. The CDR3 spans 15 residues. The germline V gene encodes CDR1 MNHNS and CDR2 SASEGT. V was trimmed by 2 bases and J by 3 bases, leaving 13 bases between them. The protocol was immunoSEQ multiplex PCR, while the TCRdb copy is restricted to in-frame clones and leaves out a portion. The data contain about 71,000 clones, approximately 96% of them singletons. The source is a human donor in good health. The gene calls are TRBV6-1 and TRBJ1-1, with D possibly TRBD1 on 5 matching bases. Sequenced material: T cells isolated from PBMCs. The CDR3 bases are TGTGCCAGCAGTGAACCTACTACAGGAGACACTGAAGCTTTCTTT. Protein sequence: CASSEPTTGDTEAFF.